Each of the 10 T cell receptor beta chains below was sequenced from the same sample in a study of T cell responses to AZD1222 COVID-19 vaccine. TCRdb's copy holds only in-frame clones and misses some; the assay was immunoSEQ multiplex PCR. The table has around 150,000 clones, 92% seen once. This material consisted of peripheral blood, taken on day 0 of AZD1222 vaccination. These TCRs come from an adult in good health.

V is TRBV5-1 and J is TRBJ2-7; 7 bases agree with TRBD1. The trim removed 2 bases at V and 5 bases at J, leaving 10 bases unmatched. Germline loops: CDR1 SGHRS, CDR2 YFSETQ. This CDR3 has 15 residues. CDR3 in DNA: TGCGCCAGCAGCTTCGGCCAGGGGGTGGTCGACGAGCAGTACTTC. Protein product: CASSFGQGVVDEQYF.

CDR3 in amino acids: CACPGDFYGYTF. CDR3 DNA sequence: TGTGCCTGTCCCGGTGACTTTTATGGCTACACCTTC. The chain recombines TRBV30 with TRBJ1-2, with D hard to call. This CDR3 has 12 residues. CDR1 GTSNPN and CDR2 SVGIG come from the germline V gene (reference sequence). Trimming left V 6 bases short and J 5 bases short, with 13 bases between.

The V call is TRBV5-1, the J call TRBJ1-2, with 7 bases that match TRBD1. The germline gives CDR1 SGHRS, CDR2 YFSETQ. CDR3 length equals 13 residues. Trimming took 3 bases from V and 8 from J; bases not matched to a gene: 7. The CDR3 coding sequence is TGCGCCAGCAGCTGGGACAGATTAGTCGGCTACACCTTC. As protein: CASSWDRLVGYTF.

A single count supports this clone. The V gene is TRBV9, the J gene TRBJ2-3; 7 bases agree with TRBD1. Germline V lookup: CDR1 SGDLS, CDR2 YYNGEE. The CDR3 sequence is 19 residues long. V shed 0 bases, J shed 0 bases, and the junction held 13 bases outside the gene matches. CDR3 coding DNA: TGTGCCAGCAGCGTAGGGCAGGGGGTTTTTGAATCTAGCACAGATACGCAGTATTTT. Amino acids: CASSVGQGVFESSTDTQYF. The full variable domain, its missing parts supplied by reference TRBV9 and TRBJ2-3, is DSGVTQTPKHLITATGQRVTLRCSPRSGDLSVYWYQQSLDQGLQFLIQYYNGEERAKGNILERFSAQQFPDLHSELNLSSLELGDSALYFCASSVGQGVFESSTDTQYFGPGTRLTVL.

The chain links TRBV5-1 to TRBJ2-2; the D call may be TRBD1 or TRBD2 (6 bases each). Germline V CDR1 and CDR2: SGHRS, YFSETQ. V was shortened by 4 bases and J by 3 bases, with 13 bases between the two germline ends. This CDR3 comprises 15 residues. In DNA form, the CDR3 reads TGCGCCAGCAGCATAAAGGGGGGTTACACCGGGGAGCTGTTTTTT. Its translation: CASSIKGGYTGELFF.

The rearrangement links TRBV30 to TRBJ1-3; D is unclear. Germline V gene lookup returns CDR1 GTSNPN and CDR2 SVGIG (reference sequence). The CDR3 loop spans 16 amino acids. V lost 3 bases and J 0 bases, leaving 15 bases between the germline ends. The DNA for the CDR3 is TGTGCCTGGAGGGGCGGACTGCTGGTCTCTGGAAACACCATATATTTT. This gives the protein CAWRGGLLVSGNTIYF. Full variable domain (remainder filled in from reference TRBV30 and TRBJ1-3): SQTIHQWPATLVQPVGSPLSLECTVEGTSNPNLYWYRQAAGRGLQLLFYSVGIGQISSEVPQNLSASRPQDRQFILSSKKLLLSDSGFYLCAWRGGLLVSGNTIYFGEGSWLTVV.

The chain recombines TRBV7-8 with TRBJ1-1; maybe TRBD1 (5 bases). V dropped 1 base and J dropped 5 bases, with 14 bases sitting between them. Germline lookup yields CDR1 SGHVS and CDR2 FQNEAQ. The CDR3 has 15 amino acids. DNA of the CDR3: TGTGCCAGCAGCTTAGGGCCTCGGGGACTGACTGAAGCTTTCTTT. Amino acid sequence: CASSLGPRGLTEAFF.

The CDR3 loop is CAISENANTEAFF. The CDR3 coding sequence is TGTGCCATCAGTGAGAATGCAAACACTGAAGCTTTCTTT. The chain combines TRBV10-3 with TRBJ1-1; D call uncertain. V was clipped by 2 bases and J by 2 bases, with 6 bases between them. The CDR3 is 13 residues long. The germline CDR1 and CDR2 sequences are ENHRY and SYGVKD.

This chain links TRBV14 with TRBJ1-2; no clear D. The CDR3 sequence is 15 residues long. Germline V lookup: CDR1 SGHDN, CDR2 FVKESK. The V gene lost 1 base and the J gene lost 7 bases, with 16 bases spanning the gap. CDR3 region: CASSQASVALGGYTF. CDR3 DNA: TGTGCCAGCAGCCAAGCATCAGTTGCATTAGGTGGCTACACCTTC.

The chain has TRBV5-1 and TRBJ1-5; unclear D gene. The CDR3 loop spans 16 amino acids. Germline loops: CDR1 SGHRS, CDR2 YFSETQ. Trimming removed 4 bases from V and 2 bases from J, with 16 bases in between. DNA of the CDR3: TGCGCCAGCAGCCCGAGAGGCTTCGATGGCAATCAGCCCCAGCATTTT. Protein sequence: CASSPRGFDGNQPQHF. Full variable domain (outside the CDR3, taken from reference TRBV5-1 and TRBJ1-5): KAGVTQTPRYLIKTRGQQVTLSCSPISGHRSVSWYQQTPGQGLQFLFEYFSETQRNKGNFPGRFSGRQFSNSRSEMNVSTLELGDSALYLCASSPRGFDGNQPQHFGDGTRLSIL.